The clone carrying this TCR beta chain came up once. These data originate in a study of technical replicates of blood from a handful of donors. This CDR3 is 16 amino acids long. The V and J ends lost 0 bases and 5 bases, in that order; junction bases with no gene match: 8. The germline V gene encodes CDR1 KGHSY and CDR2 FQNENV. The protocol was immunoSEQ multiplex PCR, while the TCRdb copy is restricted to in-frame clones and leaves out a portion. Counted here are about 80,000 clones, more than 85% occurring once; the ten biggest clones make up roughly 0.4%. The sample taken for sequencing was T cells isolated from PBMCs. The clonotype comes from a human donor in good health. The chain joins TRBV16 to TRBJ2-5; 8 bases align to TRBD1. CDR3 coding DNA: TGTGCCAGCAGCCAATCTTTAACAGGGGGTACGGAGACCCAGTACTTC. Its protein product is CASSQSLTGGTETQYF.